The next 27 T cell receptor beta chains were all read from a single sample in a study of blood T cell repertoires in COVID-19 (dated by TCRdb to the early 2020s). Libraries were prepared through the immunoSEQ multiplex PCR assay. Entries here come from immuneACCESS through TCRdb and include only in-frame sequences with V and J called. Some clones fail to appear in such tables; in the studies checked, an unresolved V gene covers under half of the shortfall, and the cause of the remainder is unknown. Across this sample there are approximately 440,000 clones, with 80% to 95% seen only once. The ten largest clones capture 0.55% to 0.75% of the sample. Sequenced input: PBMCs or T cells enriched from blood (not recorded which). The receptors here all came from a man aged 18 to 35 who had recovered from COVID-19.

This clone was detected only a few times. This chain connects TRBV18 to TRBJ1-2, with TRBD1 matching over 10 bases. The CDR3 totals 15 residues. J gave up 5 bases and V 1 base, and 4 bases lay outside the gene matches. The germline CDR1 and CDR2 sequences are KGHSH and LQKENI. CDR3 in DNA: TGTGCCAGCTCACCACTCGGACAGGGGGAGTATGGCTACACCTTC. This codes for CASSPLGQGEYGYTF.

This clone came up once. This chain connects TRBV28 to TRBJ1-1, with no clear D. Germline assignment: CDR1 MDHEN and CDR2 SYDVKM. CDR3 length: 11 residues. With 7 bases removed from V and 4 bases from J, the gap between germline ends came to 7 bases. As DNA, the CDR3 is TGTGCCAGCATCCTAGGCACTGAAGCTTTCTTT. Its protein is CASILGTEAFF.

V is TRBV5-5 and J is TRBJ2-7, with 10 nucleotides matching TRBD1. The CDR3 totals 16 residues. Germline loops: CDR1 SGHKS, CDR2 YYEKEE (reference sequence). Trimming at V came to 5 bases and at J to 6 bases, leaving 14 bases not matched to a gene. CDR3 DNA: TGTGCCAGCAGGTCGACAGGGGGCCGTGGTAGCGTCGAGCAGTACTTC. This sequence encodes CASRSTGGRGSVEQYF. The full variable domain, completed using reference TRBV5-5 and TRBJ2-7, is DAGVTQSPTHLIKTRGQQVTLRCSPISGHKSVSWYQQVLGQGPQFIFQYYEKEERGRGNFPDRFSARQFPNYSSELNVNALLLGDSALYLCASRSTGGRGSVEQYFGPGTRLTVT.

This chain uses TRBV6-1 with TRBJ2-5; perhaps TRBD2 as D (6 bases). V lost 0 bases and J lost 4, with 15 bases in between. The CDR3 contains 16 residues. Germline assignment: CDR1 MNHNS and CDR2 SASEGT. The CDR3 nucleotides are TGTGCCAGCAGTGAAGCGCTGGGCGGAGGGGTAGAGACCCAGTACTTC. It specifies CASSEALGGGVETQYF.

CDR3 region: CASSKGGLQGPNQPQHF. The CDR3 bases are TGTGCCAGCAGCAAAGGGGGCCTACAGGGCCCCAATCAGCCCCAGCATTTT. The chain is built from TRBV21-1 and TRBJ1-5; TRBD1 reflects the table's D call only, with no check against the DNA. TRBV21-1 is classified as a pseudogene. This CDR3 region has 17 residues.

The chain is built from TRBV7-3 and TRBJ1-1, with D uncertain. Germline CDR1 and CDR2: SGHTA and FQGTGA. This CDR3 comprises 15 residues. Trimming pared 3 bases from V and 0 bases from J, leaving 11 bases between. CDR3 DNA: TGTGCCAGCAGCTTCTCGGGAGTCATGAACACTGAAGCTTTCTTT. Amino acids: CASSFSGVMNTEAFF.

The chain combines TRBV7-3 with TRBJ2-2; perhaps TRBD1 as D (6 bases). The CDR3 sequence is 16 residues long. CDR1 and CDR2 (germline): SGHTA, FQGTGA. V lost 2 bases and J lost 5, with 15 bases in between. CDR3 residues: CASSLGPGVRTGELFF. CDR3 sequence (DNA): TGTGCCAGCAGCTTAGGCCCAGGGGTAAGAACCGGGGAGCTGTTTTTT. The full variable domain, its missing parts supplied by reference TRBV7-3 and TRBJ2-2, is GAGVSQTPSNKVTEKGKYVELRCDPISGHTALYWYRQSLGQGPEFLIYFQGTGAADDSGLPNDRFFAVRPEGSVSTLKIQRTERGDSAVYLCASSLGPGVRTGELFFGEGSRLTVL.

This clone was seen more than once but under ten times. The chain joins TRBV30 to TRBJ1-1; D uncertain. V lost 2 bases to trimming and J lost 6 bases, with 7 bases between them. The CDR3 covers 11 residues. Germline values: CDR1 GTSNPN, CDR2 SVGIG (reference sequence). For the CDR3, the DNA is TGTGCCTGGAGTCTGGCACCTGAAGCTTTCTTT. Translated: CAWSLAPEAFF.

Concerning this clone itself: Since the CDR3 does not end with the conserved phenylalanine or tryptophan, this likely comes from a read error. Because the CDR3's place on the DNA is in doubt, the DNA is left out and the CDR3 is given as listed by TCRdb. This chain links TRBV5-5 with TRBJ2-7; the table names TRBD2, a call not compared with the DNA. A total of 15 residues make up the CDR3, ends included. Germline V lookup: CDR1 SGHKS, CDR2 YYEKEE (reference sequence). The CDR3: CASSLEPKTGGLGVL.

This clone was seen a single time. The V call is TRBV6-5, the J call TRBJ1-6, with D perhaps TRBD1 (5 bases). V lost 4 bases and J 10 bases, leaving 11 bases between the germline ends. Germline CDR1 reads MNHEY; CDR2 reads SVGAGI. The CDR3 is made up of 13 amino acids. CDR3 nucleotides: TGTGCCAGCAGTTCGGGACTTCGGTCACCCCTCCACTTT. It specifies CASSSGLRSPLHF.

The chain is built from TRBV2 and TRBJ1-5, with 10 bases identical to TRBD1. CDR1 and CDR2 (germline): SNHLY, FYNNEI. The length of the CDR3 is 15 residues. Unmatched junction bases numbered 5, after V lost 5 bases and J lost 4 bases. CDR3: CASSIRTGGNQPQHF. The CDR3 DNA sequence: TGTGCCAGCAGTATAAGGACAGGGGGGAATCAGCCCCAGCATTTT.

The chain has TRBV6-2 or TRBV6-3 and TRBJ2-7, with 10 bases aligning to TRBD2. This CDR3 spans 15 amino acids. V dropped 2 bases and J dropped 2; count of bases not matched to a gene: 3. Germline loops: CDR1 MNHEY, CDR2 SVGEGT. The CDR3 DNA follows: TGTGCCAGCAGTTACGTTGGACTAGCGGCCTACGAGCAGTACTTC. Translating it yields CASSYVGLAAYEQYF.

This rearrangement joins TRBV9 to TRBJ2-1; 11 bases line up with TRBD2. V trimming: 2 bases; J trimming: 6 bases; junction bases outside the gene matches: 4. The CDR3 totals 15 residues. The germline V gene has CDR1 SGDLS and CDR2 YYNGEE. CDR3 DNA: TGTGCCAGCAGCGTGACCCTAGCGGGAGGCAATGAGCAGTTCTTC. It encodes CASSVTLAGGNEQFF.

The rearrangement joins TRBV10-3 to TRBJ1-5; 9 nucleotides align to TRBD1. V lost 6 bases, J lost 4 bases, and 7 bases stayed unmatched. The CDR3 is made up of 15 amino acids. The germline CDR1 and CDR2 sequences are ENHRY and SYGVKD. Written as DNA, the CDR3 is TGTGCCATCAGCGCAGGGACAGGGAGGAATCAGCCCCAGCATTTT. Amino acids: CAISAGTGRNQPQHF.

CDR3 in amino acids: CASSFPGTDTQYF. Here the CDR3 DNA reads TGTGCCAGCAGCTTCCCTGGCACAGATACGCAGTATTTT. The V call is TRBV11-3, the J call TRBJ2-3; no definite D call. The CDR3 is 13 residues long. Looked up from germline, CDR1 is SGHNT and CDR2 is YENEEA. Trimming took off 3 bases at V and 1 base at J, with 5 bases between the two ends.

The V gene is TRBV18, the J gene TRBJ1-4; 7 nucleotides agree with TRBD1. Germline CDR1 reads KGHSH; CDR2 reads LQKENI. This CDR3 has 14 amino acids. V dropped 3 bases and J dropped 3; count of bases not matched to a gene: 1. CDR3 sequence: CASSPGTANEKLFF. CDR3 sequence (DNA): TGTGCCAGCTCACCGGGGACAGCTAATGAAAAACTGTTTTTT.

In its sample, this clone was seen a few times. J is TRBJ1-2 and V is TRBV5-1; 7 bases fit TRBD1. Germline assignment: CDR1 SGHRS and CDR2 YFSETQ. V lost 3 bases and J lost 2; bases outside the gene matches: 10. This CDR3 contains 16 residues. The CDR3 DNA reads TGCGCCAGCAGCTCCGCCCCGTTACAGGGGAACTATGGCTACACCTTC. Translating gives CASSSAPLQGNYGYTF.

The rearrangement links TRBV6-5 to TRBJ1-4, with TRBD1 as a possible D gene (5 bases). Looked up from germline, CDR1 is MNHEY and CDR2 is SVGAGI. The length of the CDR3 is 15 residues. V lost 6 bases and J 5 bases, leaving 16 bases between the germline ends. CDR3: CASRKGDSHNEKLFF. The DNA for the CDR3 is TGTGCCAGCAGGAAGGGTGACAGCCACAATGAAAAACTGTTTTTT.

The rearrangement joins TRBV18 to TRBJ1-1; 7 bases agree with TRBD1. After removal of 5 bases from V and 0 bases from J, the junction contained 9 bases not matched to a gene. The CDR3 runs 16 residues. CDR1 is KGHSH and CDR2 is LQKENI in the germline V gene. The CDR3 region has the DNA TGTGCCAGCTCAACCTACAGGGGAGCCTTGAACACTGAAGCTTTCTTT. Translated, it gives CASSTYRGALNTEAFF.

The DNA for the CDR3 is TGTGCCAGCAGCCAAGATTATCAGGGCGCTAATGAAAAACTGTTTTTT. This gives the protein CASSQDYQGANEKLFF. This chain connects TRBV3-1 (or the pseudogene TRBV3-2) to TRBJ1-4, with D possibly being TRBD1 (5 bases). The CDR3 is 16 residues long. The V gene lost 0 bases and the J gene lost 3 bases, with 11 bases spanning the gap. Germline values: CDR1 LGHDT, CDR2 YNNKEL (reference sequence).

In its sample, this clone was seen a few times. V gene TRBV4-2 combines with J gene TRBJ2-5; 7 bases fit TRBD2. This CDR3 spans 16 amino acids. Germline lookup yields CDR1 LGHNA and CDR2 YNFKEQ. V trimming: 1 base; J trimming: 4 bases; junction bases outside the gene matches: 9. CDR3: CASSQAAGEATETQYF. CDR3 nucleotides: TGTGCCAGCAGCCAAGCCGCGGGAGAGGCGACAGAGACCCAGTACTTC.

The J gene is TRBJ1-2, the V gene TRBV19, with a weak D call TRBD1 (6 bases). V was trimmed by 5 bases and J by 3 bases, leaving 19 bases between them. The CDR3 totals 16 residues. Per germline, CDR1 LNHDA and CDR2 SQIVND (reference sequence). Here the CDR3 DNA reads TGTGCCAGTAGTTGGACAACAGACAGGAGCTACTATGGCTACACCTTC. This gives the protein CASSWTTDRSYYGYTF.

The rearrangement uses TRBV14 and TRBJ1-2; D remains unclear. The CDR3 covers 13 residues. V was cut by 2 bases and J by 8 bases, with 12 bases left in between. In germline, CDR1 is SGHDN, CDR2 FVKESK. The CDR3 sequence is CASSQISRRGYTF. The CDR3 coding sequence is TGTGCCAGCAGCCAAATTTCACGGAGGGGCTACACCTTC.

The gene calls are TRBV19 and TRBJ1-5; D is undetermined. The V gene lost 3 bases and the J gene lost 3 bases, with 9 bases spanning the gap. This CDR3 comprises 14 residues. Germline-derived CDR1 and CDR2 are LNHDA and SQIVND (reference sequence). In nucleotides, the CDR3 is TGTGCCAGTAGTATCTCCCTGTCCAATCAGCCCCAGCATTTT. Translation gives CASSISLSNQPQHF.

Points on this clone: Its ends do not fully match the called genes, so a read error is possible. CDR3 sequence reads: CASGQTGTSIYNEQFF. The CDR3 nucleotides are TGTGCCAGCGGCCAAACCGGGACTAGCATCTACAATGAGCAGTTCTTC. The chain is built from TRBV3-1 (or the pseudogene TRBV3-2) and TRBJ2-1; 9 bases are a match to TRBD2. The CDR3 contains 16 residues. Per the germline V gene, CDR1 is LGHDT and CDR2 is YNNKEL (reference sequence).

The chain carries TRBV2 and TRBJ1-2, with 7 nucleotides matching TRBD1. The germline CDR1 and CDR2 sequences are SNHLY and FYNNEI. This CDR3 is 13 amino acids long. J was trimmed by 3 bases and V by 7 bases; bases with no gene match: 5. The DNA for the CDR3 is TGTGCCAGCACCCTAGACAGGGACTATGGCTACACCTTC. Its translation is CASTLDRDYGYTF.

The gene calls are TRBV19 and TRBJ1-2, with D maybe TRBD1 (6 bases). In germline, CDR1 is LNHDA, CDR2 SQIVND (reference sequence). The CDR3 extends over 17 amino acids. Trimming took 8 bases from V and 4 from J, leaving 26 bases between them. CDR3 nucleotide sequence: TGTGCCAGTGGACTGGGGCAGGGGTTTACAGAGGTCTATGGCTACACCTTC. Protein product: CASGLGQGFTEVYGYTF.